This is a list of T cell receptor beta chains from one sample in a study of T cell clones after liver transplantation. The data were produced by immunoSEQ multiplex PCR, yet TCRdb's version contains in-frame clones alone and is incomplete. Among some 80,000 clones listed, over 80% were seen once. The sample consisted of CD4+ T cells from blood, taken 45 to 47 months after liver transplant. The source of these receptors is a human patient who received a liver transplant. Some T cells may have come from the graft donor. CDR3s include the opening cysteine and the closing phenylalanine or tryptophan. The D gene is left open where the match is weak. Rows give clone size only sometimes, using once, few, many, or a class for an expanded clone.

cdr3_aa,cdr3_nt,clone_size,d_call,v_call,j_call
CASSLSRSGYNEQFF,TGTGCCAGCAGCCTTAGTCGGTCCGGGTACAATGAGCAGTTCTTC,.,.,TRBV6-5,TRBJ2-1
CASTNTGELFF,TGTGCCAGCACAAACACCGGGGAGCTGTTTTTT,.,.,TRBV7-9,TRBJ2-2
CASSVGTGVWEKLFF,TGTGCCAGCAGCGTAGGAACAGGGGTTTGGGAAAAACTGTTTTTT,.,TRBD1,TRBV9,TRBJ1-4
CASSAGLASVGYIQYF,TGTGCCAGCAGCGCAGGACTAGCCTCCGTTGGGTACATTCAGTACTTC,.,TRBD2,TRBV9,TRBJ2-4
CASRPDKQPQHF,TGTGCCAGCAGACCCGACAAGCAGCCCCAGCATTTT,.,.,TRBV6-5,TRBJ1-5
CASRASLLANTGELFF,TGTGCCAGCAGGGCCAGCTTACTCGCGAACACCGGGGAGCTGTTTTTT,few,.,TRBV2,TRBJ2-2
CASRLAGNNEQFF,TGTGCCAGCCGGCTAGCGGGAAACAATGAGCAGTTCTTC,.,TRBD2,TRBV2,TRBJ2-1
CASSYSAHYEQYF,TGTGCCAGCAGTTACTCGGCGCACTACGAGCAGTACTTC,.,.,TRBV6-5,TRBJ2-7
CASSVTRGDTEAFF,TGTGCCAGCAGTGTGACCAGGGGCGACACTGAAGCTTTCTTT,.,.,TRBV2,TRBJ1-1
CASSSQGAGTQYF,TGTGCCAGCAGTTCCCAGGGGGCAGGGACCCAGTACTTC,.,TRBD1,TRBV6-6,TRBJ2-5